Listed below are T cell receptor beta chains from one sample, sequenced in a study of T cell responses to AZD1222 COVID-19 vaccine. This table comes from immunoSEQ multiplex PCR, and its TCRdb copy is limited to in-frame clones, with some not included. The sample holds about 69,000 clones; over 65% are singletons and the top ten take approximately 23%. The starting material was peripheral blood, obtained 28 days after the second AZD1222 dose. The receptors were sampled from an adult who received the AZD1222 COVID-19 vaccine. Both conserved end residues are part of each CDR3. The D gene is left open where the match is weak. Size is stated for part of the rows, as once, few or many counts, or as a class when the clone is expanded.

clone_size	v_call	j_call	d_call	cdr3_nt	cdr3_aa
few	TRBV25-1	TRBJ2-1	TRBD1	TGTGCCAGCAGTGAATTTCGACAGGGTAGAGGAGGTGAGCAGTTCTTC	CASSEFRQGRGGEQFF
NA	TRBV5-1	TRBJ2-5	TRBD2	TGCGCCAGCAGCTTGGACCCGGGGGGGCCGGGAGAGACCCAGTACTTC	CASSLDPGGPGETQYF
NA	TRBV30	TRBJ2-3	TRBD2	TGTGCCTGGGACGGCGGCGGGAGGTCAGATACGCAGTATTTT	CAWDGGGRSDTQYF
NA	TRBV29-1	TRBJ2-4	NA	TGCAGCCAAGGGAGCGGCAGGGAAAACATTCAGTACTTC	CSQGSGRENIQYF
NA	TRBV19	TRBJ2-7	NA	TGTGCCAGTAGTATAGTAGGACGCGCCTACGAGCAGTACTTC	CASSIVGRAYEQYF
NA	TRBV5-1	TRBJ2-6	NA	TGCGCCAGCAGCTTAGAGGGTTGGGGTTCTGGGGCCAACGTCCTGACTTTC	CASSLEGWGSGANVLTF
once	TRBV24-1	TRBJ2-5	TRBD1	TGTGCCACCAGTGAATCGACAGGGGCTCAAGAGACCCAGTACTTC	CATSESTGAQETQYF
NA	TRBV5-6	TRBJ1-3	TRBD1	TGTGCCAGCAGCCATCAGGGGGTCCCTGGAAACACCATATATTTT	CASSHQGVPGNTIYF
NA	TRBV7-9	TRBJ1-1	TRBD1	TGTGCCAGCAGCTTAGACACAGGGGTCAACACTGAAGCTTTCTTT	CASSLDTGVNTEAFF
NA	TRBV28	TRBJ1-5	NA	TGTGCCAGCAGTTTTGTTCCGGGAATAAATGAGCCCCAGCATTTT	CASSFVPGINEPQHF
NA	TRBV10-2	TRBJ2-4	NA	TGCGCCAGCACCGGCATCCAAAACATTCAGTACTTC	CASTGIQNIQYF
few	TRBV7-9	TRBJ2-2	NA	TGTGCCAGCAGCTTTCTGGGGGACACCGGGGAGCTGTTTTTT	CASSFLGDTGELFF
NA	TRBV18	TRBJ1-1	TRBD1	TGTGCCAGCTCGCAACAGGGGGCACCCTCTGAAGCTTTCTTT	CASSQQGAPSEAFF
NA	TRBV6-5	TRBJ2-5	NA	TGTGCCAGCAGTTACATGGAGAGAGAGACCCAGTACTTC	CASSYMERETQYF
NA	TRBV6-5	TRBJ2-3	NA	TGTGCCAGCAGTTATGATAACCCAGGAGCAGATACGCAGTATTTT	CASSYDNPGADTQYF
NA	TRBV19	TRBJ2-1	TRBD1	TGTGCCGTCCGGGACAGGGGCGCCAATGAGCAGTTCTTC	CAVRDRGANEQFF
NA	TRBV12-3/TRBV12-4	TRBJ1-2	NA	TGTGCCAGCAGTCTTAATTATGGCTACACCTTC	CASSLNYGYTF
NA	TRBV28	TRBJ2-5	TRBD2	TGTGCCAGCACCTACCCCGGTGGGGGGGGATATTTGGAGACCCAGTACTTC	CASTYPGGGGYLETQYF
NA	TRBV15	TRBJ2-5	NA	TGTGCCACCAGCAGAGATCAAGAGACCCAGTACTTC	CATSRDQETQYF
once	TRBV5-1	TRBJ1-6	NA	TGCGCCAGCAGCTTGGGTCAGGAAAATTCACCCCTCCACTTT	CASSLGQENSPLHF
few	TRBV11-2	TRBJ2-2	NA	TGTGCCAGCAGCCTCCTGGGCGGGGAGCTGTTTTTT	CASSLLGGELFF
NA	TRBV21-1	TRBJ1-2	NA	TGTGCCAGCAAGGGAGGCCATGGCTACACCTTC	CASKGGHGYTF
NA	TRBV7-6	TRBJ2-3	TRBD2	TGTGCCAGCAGCTCTGTACTAGCGGATACGCAGTATTTT	CASSSVLADTQYF
NA	TRBV4-1	TRBJ2-5	NA	TGCGCCAGCAGCGAAGAACAGGGAAGCGATGAGACCCAGTACTTC	CASSEEQGSDETQYF
NA	TRBV7-9	TRBJ2-7	NA	TGTGCCAGCAGCTTATCTAGCCGGGAGCAGTACTTC	CASSLSSREQYF
few	TRBV6-4	TRBJ2-3	NA	TGTGCCAGCAGACCCAGGGGAAGTGGGACAGATACGCAGTATTTT	CASRPRGSGTDTQYF
NA	TRBV27	TRBJ1-1	NA	TGTGCCAGCAGGGATATGAACACTGAAGCTTTCTTT	CASRDMNTEAFF
NA	TRBV6-1	TRBJ1-5	NA	TGTGCCAGCAGTGAAGCGGGGCCTCCCGGGCATTTT	CASSEAGPPGHF
once	TRBV29-1	TRBJ2-2	TRBD2	TGCAGCACCCGGACTAGCGGGGCCGGGGAGCTGTTTTTT	CSTRTSGAGELFF
NA	TRBV5-4	TRBJ2-5	TRBD2	TGTGCCAGCAGCTTCGGTCTAGCGGGGGGCCAAGAGACCCAGTACTTC	CASSFGLAGGQETQYF
NA	TRBV3-1/TRBV3-2	TRBJ2-5	TRBD2	TGTGCCAGCAGCCGAAGGACTAGCGGGAGGGTGGAGACCCAGTACTTC	CASSRRTSGRVETQYF
NA	TRBV5-4	TRBJ2-2	TRBD1	TGTGCCAGCAGATCGGGACAGGGGGTTTCCGGGGAGCTGTTTTTT	CASRSGQGVSGELFF
few	TRBV5-1	TRBJ1-2	NA	TGCGCCAGCAGCATAGACAGGAACTATGGCTACACCTTC	CASSIDRNYGYTF
NA	TRBV10-3	TRBJ1-6	NA	TGTGCCATCAGTGACGGGGGAACTTCACCCCTCCACTTT	CAISDGGTSPLHF
once	TRBV2	TRBJ1-6	TRBD1	TGTGCCAGCGGCACAGGGGATTCACCCCTCCACTTT	CASGTGDSPLHF
NA	TRBV20-1	TRBJ2-1	NA	TGCAGTGCTAGTCGGGGCAGAGTCTTTGGTAATGAGCAGTTCTTC	CSASRGRVFGNEQFF
NA	TRBV5-1	TRBJ2-3	TRBD1	TGCGCCAGCAGCTTGGACGGACAGGGGAGGGGAGATACGCAGTATTTT	CASSLDGQGRGDTQYF
NA	TRBV2	TRBJ2-2	NA	TGTGCCAGCAGTGTCGCGAGGAACACCGGGGAGCTGTTTTTT	CASSVARNTGELFF
NA	TRBV24-1	TRBJ2-2	NA	TGTGCCACCGGCAGTTTCGGCGGGGAGCTGTTTTTT	CATGSFGGELFF
NA	TRBV6-5	TRBJ2-7	TRBD1	TGTGCCAGCAGCTCCGACAGGGGGCGCGAGCAGTACTTC	CASSSDRGREQYF
NA	TRBV6-6	TRBJ1-3	TRBD1	TGTGCCAGCAGTTATTCAGGGGGTGGATCGGGAAACACCATATATTTT	CASSYSGGGSGNTIYF